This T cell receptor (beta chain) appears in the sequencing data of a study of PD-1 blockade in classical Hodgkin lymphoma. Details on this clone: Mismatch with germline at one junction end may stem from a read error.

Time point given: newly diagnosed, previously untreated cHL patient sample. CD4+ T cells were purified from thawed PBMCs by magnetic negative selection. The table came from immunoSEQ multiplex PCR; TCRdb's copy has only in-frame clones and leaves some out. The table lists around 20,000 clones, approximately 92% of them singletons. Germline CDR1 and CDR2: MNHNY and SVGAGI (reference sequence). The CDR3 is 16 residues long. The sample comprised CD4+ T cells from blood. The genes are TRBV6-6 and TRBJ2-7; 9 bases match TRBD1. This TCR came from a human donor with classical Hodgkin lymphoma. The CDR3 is CASSNSPGQGRHEQYF. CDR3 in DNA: TGTGCCAGCAGTAACTCCCCGGGACAGGGTCGCCACGAGCAGTACTTC.